Listed below are T cell receptor beta chains from one sample, sequenced in a study of cytomegalovirus exposure and HLA in healthy donors. Libraries were prepared by immunoSEQ multiplex PCR; TCRdb keeps only in-frame clonotypes and omits some of them. The ten top clones account for roughly 1%, within a sample of 100,000 to 150,000 clones. Sequenced input: PBMCs. The origin of the receptors is a man aged 18 to 29 in good health and CMV-seronegative. Each CDR3 is given with its conserved first and last residue. D genes are given only for firm matches.

NA,TRBV5-6,TRBJ1-2,13,TGTGCCAGCAGCTTGGCAGGGTACTATGGCTACACCTTC,CASSLAGYYGYTF
TRBD1,TRBV10-1,TRBJ2-1,16,TGCGCCAGCAGTGAGAACCGCCGGGACAGGGTACGGGAGCAGTTCTTC,CASSENRRDRVREQFF
TRBD2,TRBV27,TRBJ2-1,20,TGTGCCAGCAGTTTCTCACTAGCGGGAGGCACATACGACGCTTACAATGAGCAGTTCTTC,CASSFSLAGGTYDAYNEQFF
NA,TRBV2,TRBJ2-3,18,TGTGCCAGCAGGGATTTTAGGACTAAGCGGGCTAGCACAGATACGCAGTATTTT,CASRDFRTKRASTDTQYF
TRBD2,TRBV5-1,TRBJ2-3,17,TGCGCCAGCAGCCACGGACTAGCGGGAATCTTCACAGATACGCAGTATTTT,CASSHGLAGIFTDTQYF
NA,TRBV7-9,TRBJ2-7,14,TGTGCCAGCAGCCAACAGACAGAGCTCTACGAGCAGTACTTC,CASSQQTELYEQYF
NA,TRBV6-1,TRBJ1-2,13,TGTGCCAGCGCGCCGGCAGGGTACTATGGCTACACCTTC,CASAPAGYYGYTF
TRBD1,TRBV7-9,TRBJ1-2,16,TGTGCCAGCAGCTTATCGGGACAGGCGAGGGACTATGGCTACACCTTC,CASSLSGQARDYGYTF
NA,TRBV30,TRBJ2-7,13,TGTGCCTTGGCGGGCGGAAGCGCCTACGAGCAGTACTTC,CALAGGSAYEQYF
NA,TRBV11-1,TRBJ2-7,16,TGTGCCAGCAGCTTAGATCCCAGGGGATCAAGGGGCGAGCAGTACTTC,CASSLDPRGSRGEQYF
TRBD1,TRBV5-1,TRBJ1-1,16,TGCGCCAGCAGCTCTTGGACAGGGGGTGTTGGGACTGAAGCTTTCTTT,CASSSWTGGVGTEAFF